The present entry profiles one T cell receptor (beta chain) with its context. This sample is drawn from a study of blood T cell repertoires in COVID-19. Overall study: The study drew acute and convalescent COVID-19 samples from the United States, Italy and Spain. The cDNA or gDNA used as material had been derived from T cells, B-cell-depleted T cells, or PBMCs.

V was clipped by 10 bases and J by 3 bases; unmatched bases: 9. Germline assignment: CDR1 SEHNR and CDR2 FQNEAQ (reference sequence). The CDR3 length is 13 residues. Profiling relied on immunoSEQ multiplex PCR, and the TCRdb table lists in-frame clones only, not all of them. Altogether 130,000 to 150,000 clones are present, roughly 84% being singletons, with the ten largest covering 4.5% to 7%. Participants came from about 24 US areas, aged roughly 18 to 89 years. Clinical histories supplied by participants themselves formed the basis of cohort assignment. The chain employs TRBV7-9 and TRBJ2-7; 7 bases agree with TRBD1. The specimen was PBMCs or T cells enriched from blood (not recorded which). This TCR came from a man aged 40-49 years with acute COVID-19. The CDR3 bases are TGTGCCACAGCGGACAGGATAGACTACGAGCAGTACTTC. Protein: CATADRIDYEQYF.